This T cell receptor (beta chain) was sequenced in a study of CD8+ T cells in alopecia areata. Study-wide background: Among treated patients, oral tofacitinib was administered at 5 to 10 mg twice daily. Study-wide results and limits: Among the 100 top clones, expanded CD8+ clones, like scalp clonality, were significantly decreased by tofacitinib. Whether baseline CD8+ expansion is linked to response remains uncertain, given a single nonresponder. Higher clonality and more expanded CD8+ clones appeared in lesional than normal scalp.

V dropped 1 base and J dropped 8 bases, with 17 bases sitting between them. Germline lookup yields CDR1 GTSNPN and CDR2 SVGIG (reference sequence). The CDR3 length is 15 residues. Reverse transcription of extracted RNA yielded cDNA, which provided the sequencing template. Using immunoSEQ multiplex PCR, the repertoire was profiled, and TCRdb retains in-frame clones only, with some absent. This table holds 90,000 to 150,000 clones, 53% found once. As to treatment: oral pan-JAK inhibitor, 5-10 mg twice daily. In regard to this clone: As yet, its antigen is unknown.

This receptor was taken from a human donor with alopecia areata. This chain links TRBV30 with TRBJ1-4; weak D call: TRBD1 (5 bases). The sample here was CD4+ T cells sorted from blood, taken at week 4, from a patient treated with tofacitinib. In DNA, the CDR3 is TGTGCCTGGAGTGCCCCTCCGGGGCCTAGGGAAAAACTGTTTTTT. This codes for CAWSAPPGPREKLFF.